This T cell receptor (beta chain) was captured in a study of shared clonotypes between healthy human individuals. Points on this clone: What it binds is unknown.

V was shortened by 0 bases and J by 10 bases, with 10 bases between the two germline ends. The V gene's germline CDR1 is MNHEY and CDR2 SVGAGI. The CDR3 consists of 13 residues. Notes on the study in general: The naive CD4 repertoires of a few donors were compared, and roughly 5% of clonotypes were shared. A generally larger estimated richness was seen in naive subsets than in memory subsets.

Each cell subset's genomic DNA was divided evenly among several immunoSEQ plates. Each PCR replicate from the sorted subsets contained about 200 ng DNA, which is 25,000 to 30,000 T cell genomes. Profiled with immunoSEQ multiplex PCR; TCRdb holds only in-frame clones, not every one. The sample shows a few hundred thousand clones, more than 75% of them seen only once. Sequenced material: memory CD8+ T cells sorted from blood. Subset in this sample: CD45RO+ cells pooled with CCR7-negative TemRA cells. This TCR was recovered from a man younger than 30 in good health. The chain employs TRBV6-5 and TRBJ2-1, with D hard to call. CDR3 loop: CASSYSTSLEQFF. The CDR3 DNA follows: TGTGCCAGCAGTTACTCGACATCACTCGAGCAGTTCTTC.